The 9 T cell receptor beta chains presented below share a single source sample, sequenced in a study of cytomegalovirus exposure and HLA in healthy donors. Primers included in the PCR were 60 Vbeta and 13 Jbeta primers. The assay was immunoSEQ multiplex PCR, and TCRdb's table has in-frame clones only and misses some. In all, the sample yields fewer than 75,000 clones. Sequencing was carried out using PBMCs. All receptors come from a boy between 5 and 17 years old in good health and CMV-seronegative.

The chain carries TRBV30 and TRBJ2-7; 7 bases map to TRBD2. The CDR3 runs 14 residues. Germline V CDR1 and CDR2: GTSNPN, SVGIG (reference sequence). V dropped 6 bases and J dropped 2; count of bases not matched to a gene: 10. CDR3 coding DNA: TGTGCCTGTCAATTTAGCGGGCTCGCCTACGAGCAGTACTTC. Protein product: CACQFSGLAYEQYF.

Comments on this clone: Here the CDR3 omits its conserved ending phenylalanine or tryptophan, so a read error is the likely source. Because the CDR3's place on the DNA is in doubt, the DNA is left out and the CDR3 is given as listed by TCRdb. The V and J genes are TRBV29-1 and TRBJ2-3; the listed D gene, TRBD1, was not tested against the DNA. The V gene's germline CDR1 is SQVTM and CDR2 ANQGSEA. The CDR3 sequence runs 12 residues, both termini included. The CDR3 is CSAGLAGTGTGI.

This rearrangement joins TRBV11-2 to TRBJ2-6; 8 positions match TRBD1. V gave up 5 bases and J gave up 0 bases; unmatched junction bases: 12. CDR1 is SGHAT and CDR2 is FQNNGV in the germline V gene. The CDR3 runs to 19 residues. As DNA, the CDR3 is TGTGCCAGCAGCCCAGCAAGACAGGGGTCGAGCTCTGGGGCCAACGTCCTGACTTTC. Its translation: CASSPARQGSSSGANVLTF.

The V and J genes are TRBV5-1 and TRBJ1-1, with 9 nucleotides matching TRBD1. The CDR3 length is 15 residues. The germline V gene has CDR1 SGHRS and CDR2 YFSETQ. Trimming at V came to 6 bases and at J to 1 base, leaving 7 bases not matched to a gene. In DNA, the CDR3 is TGCGCCAGCACCGTACAGGGGGCGGAGAACACTGAAGCTTTCTTT. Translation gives CASTVQGAENTEAFF. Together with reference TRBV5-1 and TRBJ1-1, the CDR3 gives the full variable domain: KAGVTQTPRYLIKTRGQQVTLSCSPISGHRSVSWYQQTPGQGLQFLFEYFSETQRNKGNFPGRFSGRQFSNSRSEMNVSTLELGDSALYLCASTVQGAENTEAFFGQGTRLTVV.

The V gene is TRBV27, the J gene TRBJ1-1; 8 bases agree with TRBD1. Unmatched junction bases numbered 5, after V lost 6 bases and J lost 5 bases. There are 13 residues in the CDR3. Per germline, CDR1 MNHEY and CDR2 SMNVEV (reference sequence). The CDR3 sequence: CASRPTGGTEAFF. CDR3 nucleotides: TGTGCCAGCAGACCAACAGGGGGGACTGAAGCTTTCTTT.

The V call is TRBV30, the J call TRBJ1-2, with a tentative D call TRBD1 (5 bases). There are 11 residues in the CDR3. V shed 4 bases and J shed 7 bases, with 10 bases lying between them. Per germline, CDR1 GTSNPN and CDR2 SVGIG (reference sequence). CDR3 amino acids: CAWTGISGYTF. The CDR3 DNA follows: TGTGCCTGGACAGGGATAAGTGGCTACACCTTC.

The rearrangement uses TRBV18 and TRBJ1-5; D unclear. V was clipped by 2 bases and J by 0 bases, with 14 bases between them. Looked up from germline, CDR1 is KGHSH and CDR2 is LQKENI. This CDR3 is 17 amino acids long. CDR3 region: CASSPGDGSYSNQPQHF. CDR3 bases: TGTGCCAGCTCACCAGGAGATGGCTCTTATAGCAATCAGCCCCAGCATTTT. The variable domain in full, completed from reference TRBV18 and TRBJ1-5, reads NAGVMQNPRHLVRRRGQEARLRCSPMKGHSHVYWYRQLPEEGLKFMVYLQKENIIDESGMPKERFSAEFPKEGPSILRIQQVVRGDSAAYFCASSPGDGSYSNQPQHFGDGTRLSIL.

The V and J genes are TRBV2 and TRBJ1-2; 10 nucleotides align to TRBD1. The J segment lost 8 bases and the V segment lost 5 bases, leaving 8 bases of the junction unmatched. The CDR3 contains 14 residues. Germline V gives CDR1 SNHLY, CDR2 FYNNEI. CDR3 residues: CASSLGTGAGGYTF. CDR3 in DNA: TGTGCCAGCAGTTTGGGGACAGGGGCGGGCGGCTACACCTTC.

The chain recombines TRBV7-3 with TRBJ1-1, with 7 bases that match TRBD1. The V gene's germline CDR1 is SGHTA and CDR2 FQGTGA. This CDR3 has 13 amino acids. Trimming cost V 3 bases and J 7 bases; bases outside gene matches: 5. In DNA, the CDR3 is TGTGCCAGCAGCTTGGACAGGAACTTTGAAGCTTTCTTT. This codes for CASSLDRNFEAFF.